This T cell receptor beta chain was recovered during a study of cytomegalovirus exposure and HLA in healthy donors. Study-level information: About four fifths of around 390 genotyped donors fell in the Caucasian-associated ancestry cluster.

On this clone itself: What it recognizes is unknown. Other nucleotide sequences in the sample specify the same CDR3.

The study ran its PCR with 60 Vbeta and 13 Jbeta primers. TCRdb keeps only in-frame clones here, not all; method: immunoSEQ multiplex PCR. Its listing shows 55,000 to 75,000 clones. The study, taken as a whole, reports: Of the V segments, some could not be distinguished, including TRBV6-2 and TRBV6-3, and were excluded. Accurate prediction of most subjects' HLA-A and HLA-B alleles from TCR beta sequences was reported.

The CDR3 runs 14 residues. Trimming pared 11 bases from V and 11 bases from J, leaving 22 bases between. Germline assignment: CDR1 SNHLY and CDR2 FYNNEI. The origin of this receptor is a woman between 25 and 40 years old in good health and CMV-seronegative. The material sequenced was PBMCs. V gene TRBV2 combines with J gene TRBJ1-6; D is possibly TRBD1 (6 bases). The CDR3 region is CAGAGTPGRTPLHF. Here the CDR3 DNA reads TGTGCCGGCGCCGGGACACCCGGCAGGACACCCCTCCACTTT.